This T cell receptor (beta chain) was profiled in a study of post-analysis software for immune sequencing data. Overall study findings and caveats: Elevated frequency relative to controls characterized several TRBV segments in patients, TRBV5-6, TRBV5-1 and TRBV20-1 among them.

Sequencing libraries made from TCR beta cDNA carried unique molecular identifiers. Yield was about 500,000 cDNA molecules from about 0.94 to 9.7 million T cells. One entry per CDR3 protein results from TCRdb running MiXCR on the PCR reads. This sample has roughly 430,000 distinct CDR3 sequences; approximately 37% occur once, and the top ten carry approximately 7.1%. Trimming cost V 6 bases and J 2 bases, with 11 bases left between them. The CDR3 is 13 residues long. The germline gives CDR1 SQVTM, CDR2 ANQGSEA. With regard to this clonotype: Its antigen is as yet unknown.

The chain uses TRBV29-1 and TRBJ2-1; D not certain. The clonotype originates from a girl aged 2-10 years with multiple sclerosis. Source material: blood. DNA for the CDR3: TGCAGCGTCGTACTCAGGACCTACAATGAGCAGTTCTTC. The encoded protein is CSVVLRTYNEQFF.